This TCR beta chain emerged from a study of shared T cell receptors in the human thymus. Data came from immunoSEQ multiplex PCR; TCRdb stores just in-frame clones and leaves some out. The table lists approximately 400,000 clones, over 90% of them singletons. Sequenced material: thymocytes. This clonotype originated in a human donor.

CDR3 loop: CASHHIEATGGTDTQYF. The CDR3 DNA is TGTGCCAGCCACCATATAGAGGCGACAGGGGGCACAGATACGCAGTATTTT. The genes are TRBV25-1 and TRBJ2-3; 8 bases fit TRBD1. J was trimmed by 1 base and V by 8 bases; bases with no gene match: 14. CDR1 is MGHDK, CDR2 SYGVNS, per germline. This CDR3 spans 17 amino acids.